This T cell receptor (beta chain) was sequenced for a study of cytomegalovirus exposure and HLA in healthy donors. Whole-study findings and limits: Cytomegalovirus-associated TCR beta chains were listed, numbering over 150. When analyzed later, the rates of TCR association showed variation by HLA locus, with DRB1 the most and HLA-C the fewest. In a later analysis, compared with equally common non-associated chains, HLA-associated beta chains were more expanded. In a later analysis, TCR beta V- and J-gene trimming showed a link to a missense DCLRE1C variant.

Comments on this clone: No antigen is known for it.

The CDR3 extends over 15 amino acids. In germline, CDR1 is MDHEN, CDR2 SYDVKM. The J segment lost 5 bases and the V segment lost 7 bases, leaving 9 bases of the junction unmatched. Primers for the PCR totalled 60 Vbeta and 13 Jbeta. Data came from immunoSEQ multiplex PCR; TCRdb stores just in-frame clones and leaves some out. The sample carries tens of thousands of clones, 85% recorded once. The sample taken for sequencing was PBMCs. This TCR derives from a female donor in good health and CMV-seronegative. This sequence joins TRBV28 and TRBJ2-1, with TRBD2 identical over 9 bases. CDR3 coding DNA: TGTGCCAGCATCCCTGGGTCTAGCGGGAACAATGAGCAGTTCTTC. It specifies CASIPGSSGNNEQFF.